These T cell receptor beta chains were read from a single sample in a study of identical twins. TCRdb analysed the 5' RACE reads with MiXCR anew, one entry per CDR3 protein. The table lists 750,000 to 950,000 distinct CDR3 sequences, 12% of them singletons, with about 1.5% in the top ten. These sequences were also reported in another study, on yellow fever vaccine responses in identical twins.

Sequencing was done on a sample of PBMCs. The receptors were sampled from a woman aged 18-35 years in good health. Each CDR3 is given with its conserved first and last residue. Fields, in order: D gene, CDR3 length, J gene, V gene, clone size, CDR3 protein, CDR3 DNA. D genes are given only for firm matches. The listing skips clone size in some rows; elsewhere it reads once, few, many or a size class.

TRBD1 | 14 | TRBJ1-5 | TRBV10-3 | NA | CAAGGGASNQPQHF | TGTGCCGCGGGAGGGGGCGCGAGTAATCAGCCCCAGCATTTT
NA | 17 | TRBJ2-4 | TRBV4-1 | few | CASSPRMLQEAKNIQYF | TGCGCCAGCAGCCCACGAATGCTACAAGAAGCCAAAAACATTCAGTACTTC
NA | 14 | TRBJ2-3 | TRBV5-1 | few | CASSSSDRTDTQYF | TGCGCCAGCAGCTCTAGCGATCGCACAGATACGCAGTATTTT
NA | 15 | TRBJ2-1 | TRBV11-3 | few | CASSPSGIAGNEQFF | TGTGCCAGCAGCCCCAGCGGAATCGCGGGCAATGAGCAGTTCTTC
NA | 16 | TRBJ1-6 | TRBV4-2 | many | CASSQVGQIDNSPLHF | TGTGCCAGCAGCCAAGTAGGACAAATTGATAATTCACCCCTCCACTTT
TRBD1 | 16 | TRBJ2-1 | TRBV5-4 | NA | CASSVGQASSYNEQFF | TGTGCCAGCAGCGTGGGACAGGCGAGCTCCTACAATGAGCAGTTCTTC
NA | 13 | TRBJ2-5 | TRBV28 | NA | CASIATGQETQYF | TGTGCCAGCATCGCCACGGGGCAGGAGACCCAGTACTTC
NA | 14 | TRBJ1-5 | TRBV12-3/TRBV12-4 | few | CASRGGVGNQPQHF | TGTGCCAGCAGGGGAGGGGTGGGGAATCAGCCCCAGCATTTT
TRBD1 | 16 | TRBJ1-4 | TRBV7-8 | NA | CASSREQGAANEKLFF | TGTGCCAGCAGCCGAGAACAGGGGGCGGCTAATGAAAAACTGTTTTTT
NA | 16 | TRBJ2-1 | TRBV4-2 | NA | CASSDWAPSSYNEQFF | TGTGCCAGCAGCGACTGGGCCCCGAGCTCCTACAATGAGCAGTTCTTC
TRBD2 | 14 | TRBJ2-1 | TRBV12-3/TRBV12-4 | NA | CASSASGGSNEQFF | TGTGCCAGCTCAGCTAGCGGGGGGTCCAATGAGCAGTTCTTC
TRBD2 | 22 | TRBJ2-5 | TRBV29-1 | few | CSAYTFGTGGLAGIPTEETQYF | TGCAGCGCATACACCTTTGGGACAGGGGGACTAGCGGGGATTCCGACCGAAGAGACCCAGTACTTC
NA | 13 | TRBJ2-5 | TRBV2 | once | CASTPPQQETQYF | TGTGCCAGCACCCCCCCACAGCAAGAGACCCAGTACTTC
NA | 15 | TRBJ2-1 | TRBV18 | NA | CASRRGGLEYNEQFF | TGTGCCAGCCGTCGGGGAGGCCTAGAATACAATGAGCAGTTCTTC
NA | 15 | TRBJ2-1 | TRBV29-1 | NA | CSVEGVVSGGNEQFF | TGCAGCGTTGAAGGAGTGGTTAGCGGTGGAAATGAGCAGTTCTTC
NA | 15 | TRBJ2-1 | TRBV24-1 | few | CATSDTSRGVGEQFF | TGTGCCACCAGTGATACCAGCAGGGGGGTGGGTGAGCAGTTCTTC
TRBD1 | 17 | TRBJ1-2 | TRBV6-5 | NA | CASSYQAGTGLSNGYTF | TGTGCCAGCAGTTACCAGGCCGGGACAGGGCTTTCGAACGGCTACACCTTC
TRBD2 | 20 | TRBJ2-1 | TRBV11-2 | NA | CASSLDLVAGGLASYNEQFF | TGTGCCAGCAGCTTAGATCTGGTAGCGGGAGGGCTGGCCTCCTACAATGAGCAGTTCTTC
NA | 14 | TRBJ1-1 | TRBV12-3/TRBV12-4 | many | CASSLDRSNTEAFF | TGTGCCAGCAGCCTTGACAGGAGTAACACTGAAGCTTTCTTT
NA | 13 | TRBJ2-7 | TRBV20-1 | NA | CSATPGTLYEQYF | TGCAGTGCTACCCCCGGGACACTGTACGAGCAGTACTTC
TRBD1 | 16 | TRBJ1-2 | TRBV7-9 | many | CASSSRQGGPLYGYTF | TGTGCCAGCAGCTCCCGACAGGGTGGGCCGCTCTATGGCTACACCTTC
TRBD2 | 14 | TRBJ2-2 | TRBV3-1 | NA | CASSQVAGAGELFF | TGTGCCAGCAGCCAAGTGGCGGGGGCCGGGGAGCTGTTTTTT
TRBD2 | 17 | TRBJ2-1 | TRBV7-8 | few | CASSLQASGVYSDEQFF | TGTGCCAGCAGCTTACAGGCCAGCGGGGTATATTCGGATGAGCAGTTCTTC
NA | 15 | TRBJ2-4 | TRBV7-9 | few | CASSLDRMDGNIQYF | TGTGCCAGCAGCTTAGATCGAATGGACGGAAACATTCAGTACTTC
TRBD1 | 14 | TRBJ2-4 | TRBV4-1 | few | CASSIDRGWNIQYF | TGCGCCAGCAGTATCGACAGGGGTTGGAACATTCAGTACTTC
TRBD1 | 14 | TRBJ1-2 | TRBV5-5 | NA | CASSSRTGIYGYTF | TGTGCCAGCAGCTCACGGACAGGAATCTATGGCTACACCTTC
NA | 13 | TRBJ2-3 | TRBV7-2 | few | CASSLVFTDTQYF | TGTGCCAGCAGCTTGGTTTTCACAGATACGCAGTATTTT
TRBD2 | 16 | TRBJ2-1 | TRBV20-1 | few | CSAREGLAGDQGEQFF | TGCAGTGCTAGAGAGGGACTAGCGGGAGACCAGGGTGAGCAGTTCTTC
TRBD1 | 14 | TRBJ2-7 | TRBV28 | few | CASSSYRGLIEQYF | TGTGCCAGCAGTAGCTACAGGGGGCTCATCGAGCAGTACTTC
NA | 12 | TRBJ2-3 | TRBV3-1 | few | CASSHHLDTQYF | TGTGCCAGCAGCCACCATCTAGATACGCAGTATTTT
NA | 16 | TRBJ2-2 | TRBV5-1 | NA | CASSRDSNWNTGELFF | TGCGCCAGCAGCAGGGATTCTAACTGGAACACCGGGGAGCTGTTTTTT
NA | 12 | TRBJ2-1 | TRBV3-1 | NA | CASSLHPNEQFF | TGTGCCAGCAGCCTTCACCCGAATGAGCAGTTCTTC
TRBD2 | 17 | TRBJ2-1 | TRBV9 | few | CASSNTIAGGFRDEQFF | TGTGCCAGCAGCAACACCATTGCGGGGGGTTTCAGGGATGAGCAGTTCTTC
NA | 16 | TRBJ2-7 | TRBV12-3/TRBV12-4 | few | CASSLASTLGAYEQYF | TGTGCCAGCAGTTTAGCTTCGACCCTGGGAGCCTACGAGCAGTACTTC
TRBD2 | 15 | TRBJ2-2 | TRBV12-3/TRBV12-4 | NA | CASSLGLAFNGELFF | TGTGCCAGCAGTTTGGGACTAGCTTTCAACGGGGAGCTGTTTTTT
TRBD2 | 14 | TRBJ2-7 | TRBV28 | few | CASSFPSGSWEQYF | TGTGCCAGCAGTTTCCCTAGCGGGAGTTGGGAGCAGTACTTC
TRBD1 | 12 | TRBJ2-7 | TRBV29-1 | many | CSVGTGVDEQYF | TGCAGCGTTGGGACAGGGGTCGACGAGCAGTACTTC
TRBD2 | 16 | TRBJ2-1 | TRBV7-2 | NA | CASSSRGSGGANEQFF | TGTGCCAGCAGCTCCCGGGGTAGCGGGGGGGCGAATGAGCAGTTCTTC
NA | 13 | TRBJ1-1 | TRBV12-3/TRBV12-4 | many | CASNGQFNTEAFF | TGTGCCAGTAATGGACAGTTCAACACTGAAGCTTTCTTT
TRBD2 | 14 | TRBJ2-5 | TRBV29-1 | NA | CSVDERGHQETQYF | TGCAGCGTTGATGAGCGGGGGCACCAAGAGACCCAGTACTTC
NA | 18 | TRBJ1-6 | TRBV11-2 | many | CASSLSGSTGLRVSPLHF | TGTGCCAGCAGCTTATCAGGGAGTACGGGCCTTCGGGTTTCACCCCTCCACTTT
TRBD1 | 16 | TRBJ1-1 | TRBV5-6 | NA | CASSLVRTGRNTEAFF | TGTGCCAGCAGCTTGGTGCGGACAGGTAGGAACACTGAAGCTTTCTTT
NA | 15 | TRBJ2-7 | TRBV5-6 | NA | CASGPGFLRGGEQHF | TGTGCCAGCGGCCCCGGTTTCTTGAGGGGTGGCGAGCAGCACTTC
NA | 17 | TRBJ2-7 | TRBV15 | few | CATSRAGGYRAAYEQYF | TGTGCCACCAGCAGAGCAGGGGGGTACAGGGCGGCCTACGAGCAGTACTTC